This is a list of T cell receptor beta chains from one sample in a study of response to subunit inactivated influenza vaccine. TCRdb reprocessed the RT-PCR reads with MiXCR, giving one entry per CDR3 protein. The sample carries hundreds of thousands of distinct CDR3 sequences, 11% recorded once. A further study also used this sample, focusing on T cells expressing NK-cell markers.

The sequences come from PBMCs from blood, collected on the day of vaccination. Receptor source: a man aged 45-60 years who received an inactivated influenza vaccine. Both conserved end residues are part of each CDR3. Fields, in order: clone size, V gene, J gene, D gene, CDR3 DNA, CDR3 protein. A D gene is named only where the DNA matches it firmly. Only some rows state a clone size, as once, few, many or a class for expanded clones.

abundance: NA; v_gene: TRBV5-1; j_gene: TRBJ2-7; d_gene: NA; CDR3nt: TGCGCCAGCAGCTTGGAAACAGGGTTTCCGCCTTACGAGCAGTACTTC; CDR3aa: CASSLETGFPPYEQYF
abundance: few; v_gene: TRBV3-1; j_gene: TRBJ1-1; d_gene: TRBD1; CDR3nt: TGTGCCAGCAGCCATAAAAACAGGGGGAGCACTGAAGCTTTCTTT; CDR3aa: CASSHKNRGSTEAFF
abundance: few; v_gene: TRBV19; j_gene: TRBJ1-1; d_gene: TRBD1; CDR3nt: TGTGCCAGTAGTATCGACAGGGGCTATTCTGAAGCTTTCTTT; CDR3aa: CASSIDRGYSEAFF
abundance: many; v_gene: TRBV7-9; j_gene: TRBJ2-7; d_gene: TRBD1; CDR3nt: TGTGCCAGCAGCTCTTATCAGGGGGCTTTCCACGAGCAGTACTTC; CDR3aa: CASSSYQGAFHEQYF
abundance: few; v_gene: TRBV15; j_gene: TRBJ2-4; d_gene: TRBD1; CDR3nt: TGTGCCACCAGCCCGACAGGGAGTATAGCCAAAAACATTCAGTACTTC; CDR3aa: CATSPTGSIAKNIQYF
abundance: few; v_gene: TRBV24-1; j_gene: TRBJ2-1; d_gene: TRBD1; CDR3nt: TGTGCCACCAGTGATCAGTCCGGACAGGGGCGATTCAATGAGCAGTTCTTC; CDR3aa: CATSDQSGQGRFNEQFF
abundance: NA; v_gene: TRBV4-2; j_gene: TRBJ2-2; d_gene: NA; CDR3nt: TGTGCCAGCAGCCAAGAACGGTACACCGGGGAGCTGTTTTTT; CDR3aa: CASSQERYTGELFF
abundance: NA; v_gene: TRBV7-9; j_gene: TRBJ1-1; d_gene: NA; CDR3nt: TGTGCCAGCAGCTTAGATCTGGGGATGAACACTGAAGCTTTCTTT; CDR3aa: CASSLDLGMNTEAFF
abundance: many; v_gene: TRBV7-8; j_gene: TRBJ2-4; d_gene: NA; CDR3nt: TGTGCCAGCAGCGGAGGAGTGACATTTCTAGCCAAAAACATTCAGTACTTC; CDR3aa: CASSGGVTFLAKNIQYF
abundance: NA; v_gene: TRBV20-1; j_gene: TRBJ2-7; d_gene: TRBD1; CDR3nt: TGCAGTGCTGCCCATCCCGGGACAGGGTACGAGCAGTACTTC; CDR3aa: CSAAHPGTGYEQYF
abundance: NA; v_gene: TRBV7-2; j_gene: TRBJ2-7; d_gene: NA; CDR3nt: TGTGCCAGCAGTCATGGGGGGACCCACGAGCAGTACTTC; CDR3aa: CASSHGGTHEQYF